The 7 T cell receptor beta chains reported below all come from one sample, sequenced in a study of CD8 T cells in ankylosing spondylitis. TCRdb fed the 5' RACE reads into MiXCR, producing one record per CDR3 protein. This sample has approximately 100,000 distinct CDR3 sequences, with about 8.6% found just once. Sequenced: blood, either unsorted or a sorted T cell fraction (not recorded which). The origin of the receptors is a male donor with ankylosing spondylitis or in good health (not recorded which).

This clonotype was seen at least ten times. CDR3 nucleotide sequence: TGTGCCAGCAGTGAGCACCTCCTCGACTCCACTCAAGAGACCCAGTACTTC. Translated, it gives CASSEHLLDSTQETQYF. The chain links TRBV2 to TRBJ2-5; D is uncertain. The CDR3 spans 17 residues. V was cut by 3 bases and J by 2 bases, with 19 bases left in between. The germline CDR1 and CDR2 sequences are SNHLY and FYNNEI.

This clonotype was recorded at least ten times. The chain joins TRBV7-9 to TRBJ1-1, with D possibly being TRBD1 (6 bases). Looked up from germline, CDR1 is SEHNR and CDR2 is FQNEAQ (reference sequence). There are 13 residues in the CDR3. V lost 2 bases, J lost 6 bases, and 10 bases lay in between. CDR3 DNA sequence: TGTGCCAGCAGCTTAAACACAGGGTCTGAAGCTTTCTTT. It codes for CASSLNTGSEAFF. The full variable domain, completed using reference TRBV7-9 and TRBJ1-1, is DTGVSQNPRHKITKRGQNVTFRCDPISEHNRLYWYRQTLGQGPEFLTYFQNEAQLEKSRLLSDRFSAERPKGSFSTLEIQRTEQGDSAMYLCASSLNTGSEAFFGQGTRLTVV.

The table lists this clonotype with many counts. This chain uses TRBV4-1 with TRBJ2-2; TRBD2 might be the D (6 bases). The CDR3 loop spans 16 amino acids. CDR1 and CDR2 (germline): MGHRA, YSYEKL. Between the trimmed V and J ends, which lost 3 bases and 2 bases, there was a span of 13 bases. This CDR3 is CASSHRGLTNTGELFF. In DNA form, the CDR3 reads TGCGCCAGCAGCCATAGGGGACTTACTAACACCGGGGAGCTGTTTTTT.

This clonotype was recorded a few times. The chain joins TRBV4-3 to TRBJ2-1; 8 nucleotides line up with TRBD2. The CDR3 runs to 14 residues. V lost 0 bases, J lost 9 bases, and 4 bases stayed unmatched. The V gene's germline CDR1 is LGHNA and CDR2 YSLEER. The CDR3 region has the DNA TGCGCCAGCAGCCAAGATGGGCTAGCGGGTGAGCAGTTCTTC. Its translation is CASSQDGLAGEQFF.

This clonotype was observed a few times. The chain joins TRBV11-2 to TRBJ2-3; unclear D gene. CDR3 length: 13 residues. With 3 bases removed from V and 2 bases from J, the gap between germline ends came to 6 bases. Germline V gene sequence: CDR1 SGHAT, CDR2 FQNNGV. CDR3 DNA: TGTGCCAGCAGCTTCCCAGCCACAGATACGCAGTATTTT. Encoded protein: CASSFPATDTQYF. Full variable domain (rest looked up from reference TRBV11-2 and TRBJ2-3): EAGVAQSPRYKIIEKRQSVAFWCNPISGHATLYWYQQILGQGPKLLIQFQNNGVVDDSQLPKDRFSAERLKGVDSTLKIQPAKLEDSAVYLCASSFPATDTQYFGPGTRLTVL.

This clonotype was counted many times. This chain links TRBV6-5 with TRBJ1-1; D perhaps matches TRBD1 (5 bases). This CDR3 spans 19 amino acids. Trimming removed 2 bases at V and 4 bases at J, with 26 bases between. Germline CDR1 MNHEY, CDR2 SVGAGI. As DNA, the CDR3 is TGTGCCAGCAGTTACGGGGCAGATCCGGAGGCTCAAAGGGCCACTGAAGCTTTCTTT. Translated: CASSYGADPEAQRATEAFF.

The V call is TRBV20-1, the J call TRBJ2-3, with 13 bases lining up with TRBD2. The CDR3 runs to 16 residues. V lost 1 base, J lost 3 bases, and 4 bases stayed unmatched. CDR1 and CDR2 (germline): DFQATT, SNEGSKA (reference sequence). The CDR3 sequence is CSARVLAGGPTDTQYF. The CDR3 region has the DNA TGCAGTGCTAGAGTACTAGCGGGAGGGCCAACAGATACGCAGTATTTT.